A single TCR beta chain is shown here with its context. In germline, CDR1 is LNHDA, CDR2 SQIVND (reference sequence). V lost 6 bases, J lost 5 bases, and 5 bases stayed unmatched. The CDR3 loop spans 13 amino acids. Sequencing was performed with immunoSEQ multiplex PCR; in TCRdb, only in-frame clones are kept and a portion is missing. The table lists approximately 270,000 clones, over 75% of them singletons. These data belong to a study of blood T cell repertoires in COVID-19. In the study overall: T cells, B-cell-depleted T cells, or PBMCs supplied cDNA or gDNA.

This sequence joins TRBV19 and TRBJ1-1; 8 nucleotides match TRBD1. The sample comprised peripheral blood. This sequence originates from a human donor with COVID-19, enrolled during active disease. The donor label of this sample is uncertain. CDR3 sequence reads: CASRFGQGTEAFF. In DNA form, the CDR3 reads TGTGCCAGTAGGTTCGGACAGGGAACTGAAGCTTTCTTT.